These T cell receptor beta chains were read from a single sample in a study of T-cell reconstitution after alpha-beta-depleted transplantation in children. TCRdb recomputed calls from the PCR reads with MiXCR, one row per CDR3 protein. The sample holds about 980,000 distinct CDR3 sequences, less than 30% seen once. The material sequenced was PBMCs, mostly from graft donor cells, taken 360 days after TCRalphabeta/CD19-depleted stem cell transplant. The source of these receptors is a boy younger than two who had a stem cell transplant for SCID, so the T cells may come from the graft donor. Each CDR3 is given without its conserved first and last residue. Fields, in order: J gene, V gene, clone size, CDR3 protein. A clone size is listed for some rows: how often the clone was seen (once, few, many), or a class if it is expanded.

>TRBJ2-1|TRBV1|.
TSSPYPGLAGDPGGNEQF
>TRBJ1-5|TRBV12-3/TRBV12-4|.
ASSLYRAPQPQH
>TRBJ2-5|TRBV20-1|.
SARARDSQETQY
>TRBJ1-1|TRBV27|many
ASSLGLLNTEAF
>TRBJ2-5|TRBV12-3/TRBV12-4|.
ASSLSLGTGQETQY
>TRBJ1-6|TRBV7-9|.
ASSLSGAQSNSPLH
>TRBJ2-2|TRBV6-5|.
ASSYHPLAGGYNGELF
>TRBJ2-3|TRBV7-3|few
ASSLNPTSTDTQY
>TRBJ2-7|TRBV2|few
ASLTGKTYEQY
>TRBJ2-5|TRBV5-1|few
ASSLLTSGQETQY
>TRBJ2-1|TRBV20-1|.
SARLVPQEQF
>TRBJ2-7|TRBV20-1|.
SASYRPYEQY
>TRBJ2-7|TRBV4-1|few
ASSQIVGSYEQY
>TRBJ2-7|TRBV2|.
ASSEAQAVPPYEQY
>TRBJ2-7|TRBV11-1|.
ASSLVLYRDSSLYEQY
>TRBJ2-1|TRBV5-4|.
ASSLIPGEEQF
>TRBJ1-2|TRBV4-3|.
ASSQDLQDNYGYT
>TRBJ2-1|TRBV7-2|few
ASSPPNRGNEQF
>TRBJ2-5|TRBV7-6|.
ASTHRDSHSETQY
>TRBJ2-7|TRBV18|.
ASSPPSQRSSYEQY
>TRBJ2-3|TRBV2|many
ASSEFPSPDTQY
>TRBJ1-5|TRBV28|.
ASSLPMGLGNQPQH
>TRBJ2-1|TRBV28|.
ASRGRPGVIDEQF
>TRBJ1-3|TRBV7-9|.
ASTQGLSGNTIY
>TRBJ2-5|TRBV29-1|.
SGKGARGETQY
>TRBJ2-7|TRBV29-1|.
SAVKGGEQY
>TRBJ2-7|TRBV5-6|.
ASSFRDRFSYEQY
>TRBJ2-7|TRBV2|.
ASRTVHYEQY
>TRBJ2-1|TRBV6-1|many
ASSLANPLAGGLNEQF
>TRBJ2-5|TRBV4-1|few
ASSQGAGPELETQY
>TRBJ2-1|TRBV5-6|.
ASSFAPGQAKF
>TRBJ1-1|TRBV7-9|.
ASSLGEARSTEAF
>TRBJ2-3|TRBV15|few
ATSRDGRGLADTQY
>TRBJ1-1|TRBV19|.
ASSIGSLQGAGTEAF
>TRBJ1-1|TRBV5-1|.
ASSLVGGSTEAF
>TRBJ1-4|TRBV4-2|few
ASSQEDSLNEKLF
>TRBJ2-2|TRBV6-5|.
ASSYTRGNTGELF
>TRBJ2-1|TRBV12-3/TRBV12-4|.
AFDKGNGDEQF
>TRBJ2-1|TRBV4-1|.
ASSQQPMTPPAAYNEQF
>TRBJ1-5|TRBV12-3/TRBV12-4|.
ASGLGPPSPQH
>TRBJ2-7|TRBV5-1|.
ASSSSSGGVSYEQY
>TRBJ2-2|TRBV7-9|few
ASSRLAGRTGELF
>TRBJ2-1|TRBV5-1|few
ASSWGTRREQF
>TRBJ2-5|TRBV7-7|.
ASSPGAGGTQY
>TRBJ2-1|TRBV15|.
ATSRVRFGSYNEQF
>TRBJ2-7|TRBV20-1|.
SAPSGTGRYEQY
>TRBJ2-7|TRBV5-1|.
ASRRDRDYEQY
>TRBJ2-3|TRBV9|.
ASSVVWWVTDTQY
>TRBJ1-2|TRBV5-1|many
ASSLGQGVYGYT
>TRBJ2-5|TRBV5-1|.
ASSLDPSEPPY
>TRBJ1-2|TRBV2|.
ASSEDTGVNYGYT